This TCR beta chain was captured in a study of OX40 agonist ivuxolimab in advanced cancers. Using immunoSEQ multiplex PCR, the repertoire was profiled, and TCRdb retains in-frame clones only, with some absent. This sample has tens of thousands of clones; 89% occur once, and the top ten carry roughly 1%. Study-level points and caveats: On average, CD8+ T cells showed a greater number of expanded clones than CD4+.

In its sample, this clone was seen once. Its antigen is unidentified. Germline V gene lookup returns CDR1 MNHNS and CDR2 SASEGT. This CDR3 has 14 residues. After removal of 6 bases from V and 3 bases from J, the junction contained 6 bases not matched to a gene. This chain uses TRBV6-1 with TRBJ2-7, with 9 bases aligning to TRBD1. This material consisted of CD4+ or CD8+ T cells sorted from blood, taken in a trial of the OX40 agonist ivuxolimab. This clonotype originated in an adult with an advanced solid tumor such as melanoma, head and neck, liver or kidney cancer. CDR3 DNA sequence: TGTGCCAGCAGAGCGGGACAGGGCATCTACGAGCAGTACTTC. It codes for CASRAGQGIYEQYF.